Below, 31 T cell receptor beta chains from the same sample are listed, as sequenced in a study of regulatory T cells in long-lasting Graves disease (dated by TCRdb to the early 2020s). The sample's time point label, decoded: newly diagnosed GD, antithyroid drugs for less than 3 months. For both TCR sequencing and RNA sequencing, RNA was extracted from PBMCs in TRIzol. The library was generated by multiplex PCR. Reads for this sample came from an Illumina HiSeq 4000. iRepertoire HTBI primers and Arm-PCR amplification of CDR3 regions were used to construct TCR beta libraries. TCRdb passed the public sequencing reads through fastp at Q25 and MiXCR, retaining productive beta sequences. CDR3 protein sequences are deduplicated, and each keeps its most common genes and DNA. This sample comprises some 500,000 distinct CDR3 sequences, about 13% of them detected only once. The ten largest clones take up roughly a tenth of the sample.

The same sample was also studied in work on T cells in Graves' hyperthyroidism and ophthalmopathy.

Material: peripheral blood mononuclear cells (PBMCs), obtained at new diagnosis, from a patient treated with antithyroid drugs. The receptors were gathered from a man younger than 45 with Graves disease. Donor details come from another sample of the same person, matched by shared clones.

This clonotype was seen repeatedly, ten times or more. The chain is built from TRBV5-1 and TRBJ2-7; 14 bases map to TRBD2. The junction had 1 base not matched to a gene; V was cut back by 3 bases and J by 5 bases. Germline CDR1 SGHRS, CDR2 YFSETQ. The CDR3 is 14 amino acids. CDR3 in DNA: TGCGCCAGCAGCTGGGGACTAGCGGGAGACGAGCAGTACTTC. Protein product: CASSWGLAGDEQYF.

This clonotype was observed a few times. V and J are TRBV12-3 or TRBV12-4 and TRBJ2-4, with 9 bases identical to TRBD1. Trimming removed 6 bases from V and 0 bases from J; junction bases left unmatched: 18. The CDR3 covers 20 residues. CDR3 protein: CASRSTGGGHPTLAKNIQYF. CDR3 in DNA: TGTGCCAGCAGGTCGACAGGGGGAGGGCACCCTACTCTAGCCAAAAACATTCAGTACTTC.

This clonotype appeared a single time. J is TRBJ2-1 and V is TRBV20-1; a weak D match, TRBD2 (6 bases). Germline V gives CDR1 DFQATT, CDR2 SNEGSKA (reference sequence). V was pared by 0 bases and J by 4 bases, with 25 bases between. The CDR3 is 19 residues long. CDR3 sequence: CSARDRLTAGRLKYNEQFF. DNA of the CDR3: TGCAGTGCTAGAGATCGGCTTACGGCGGGACGTCTGAAGTACAATGAGCAGTTCTTC.

This chain uses TRBV29-1 with TRBJ2-1; D is possibly TRBD2 (5 bases). V was pared by 4 bases and J by 5 bases, with 21 bases between. Germline V gives CDR1 SQVTM, CDR2 ANQGSEA. The CDR3 is 16 residues long. CDR3 sequence: CSVVRISGAAHNEQFF. CDR3 coding DNA: TGCAGCGTTGTGAGGATCTCCGGAGCGGCACACAATGAGCAGTTCTTC.

This clonotype was counted many times. The chain is built from TRBV6-1 and TRBJ1-2; 7 nucleotides match TRBD1. V lost 6 bases and J lost 0; bases outside the gene matches: 4. The CDR3 contains 14 residues. The germline CDR1 and CDR2 sequences are MNHNS and SASEGT. The CDR3 loop reads CASRGQATNYGYTF. DNA for the CDR3: TGTGCCAGCAGAGGACAGGCTACTAACTATGGCTACACCTTC.

This clonotype was detected many times. The chain recombines TRBV5-1 with TRBJ2-7; 7 nucleotides align to TRBD1. J lost 2 bases, V lost 1 base, and 3 bases had no gene match. The CDR3 consists of 14 residues. Germline CDR1 SGHRS, CDR2 YFSETQ. DNA for the CDR3: TGCGCCAGCAGCTTGATAGGACAGGCCTACGAGCAGTACTTC. It yields the protein CASSLIGQAYEQYF.

The genes are TRBV11-2 and TRBJ1-5, with unresolved D. V gave up 1 base and J gave up 8 bases, with 9 bases separating them. Germline CDR1 reads SGHAT; CDR2 reads FQNNGV. The CDR3 has 13 amino acids. The CDR3 here is CASSLGGREPQHF. In nucleotides, the CDR3 is TGTGCCAGCAGCTTAGGAGGAAGGGAGCCCCAGCATTTT.

This clonotype was observed a few times. V is TRBV24-1 and J is TRBJ1-2, with D unclear. Germline CDR1 KGHDR, CDR2 SFDVKD. CDR3 length: 13 amino acids. Trimming removed 7 bases from V and 4 bases from J, with 12 bases in between. The CDR3 coding sequence is TGTGCCACCAGGCCTGGGGATAGCTATGGCTACACCTTC. Amino acids: CATRPGDSYGYTF.

Many counts were recorded for this clonotype. The gene calls are TRBV20-1 and TRBJ1-2, with D unresolved. This CDR3 has 13 amino acids. The germline V and J ends were trimmed by 6 bases and 2 bases, with 13 bases remaining between them. Germline V gives CDR1 DFQATT, CDR2 SNEGSKA (reference sequence). CDR3 DNA: TGCAGTGCGGTGAACACATCGAACTATGGCTACACCTTC. The encoded protein is CSAVNTSNYGYTF.

The chain joins TRBV29-1 to TRBJ2-1; 8 bases map to TRBD1. Germline assignment: CDR1 SQVTM and CDR2 ANQGSEA. This CDR3 contains 13 residues. Unmatched junction bases numbered 7, after V lost 7 bases and J lost 5 bases. CDR3 residues: CSGHRGWDNEQFF. In DNA, the CDR3 is TGCAGCGGACACAGGGGGTGGGACAATGAGCAGTTCTTC.

This chain joins TRBV29-1 and TRBJ1-2, with TRBD1 identical over 11 bases. Per germline, CDR1 SQVTM and CDR2 ANQGSEA. With 4 bases clipped from V and 5 bases from J, the junction kept 3 bases outside the gene matches. This CDR3 comprises 13 residues. CDR3 in amino acids: CSVADRGPYGYTF. In nucleotides, the CDR3 is TGCAGCGTTGCGGACAGGGGGCCTTATGGCTACACCTTC.

Remarks on this clonotype: This probably arose from a read error, given a far larger clone one base away. This chain connects TRBV2 to TRBJ2-1; the match to TRBD2 covers 7 bases. Germline V CDR1 and CDR2: SNHLY, FYNNEI. The CDR3 loop spans 14 amino acids. DNA of the CDR3: TGTGCCAGCAGTGGGGAAGCGGGGCAAGAGACCCAGCACTTC. Translating it yields CASSGEAGQETQHF. Drawing the rest from reference TRBV2 and TRBJ2-1, the complete variable domain is EPEVTQTPSHQVTQMGQEVILRCVPISNHLYFYWYRQILGQKVEFLVSFYNNEISEKSEIFDDQFSVERPDGSNFTLKIRSTKLEDSAMYFCASSGEAGQETQHFGPGTRLTVL.

This clonotype appeared many times. The chain is built from TRBV30 and TRBJ1-1; D call uncertain. The CDR3 length is 14 residues. Trimming took 4 bases from V and 0 from J, leaving 12 bases between them. The germline gives CDR1 GTSNPN, CDR2 SVGIG (reference sequence). The CDR3 is CAWNFGNMNTEAFF. The CDR3 DNA reads as TGTGCCTGGAATTTTGGGAACATGAACACTGAAGCTTTCTTT.

This clonotype was seen a single time. A much larger clonotype is one base distant, so this may be a read error. The chain carries TRBV6-1 and TRBJ1-5; possible D gene TRBD1, 5 bases. This CDR3 has 14 residues. Trimming took off 4 bases at V and 7 bases at J, with 14 bases between the two ends. Germline V gene data show CDR1 as MNHNS and CDR2 as SASEGT. Written as DNA, the CDR3 is TGTGCCAGCAGTGCAGGCAGGGTAGGGCAGCCCCAGCATTTT. Translating it yields CASSAGRVGQPQHF.

This chain joins TRBV4-1 and TRBJ2-3; 7 positions agree with TRBD1. Germline CDR1 and CDR2: MGHRA and YSYEKL. The CDR3 is 15 residues long. V lost 4 bases, J lost 2 bases, and 6 bases stayed unmatched. The CDR3 loop is CASSRQGYVTDTQYF. CDR3 DNA sequence: TGCGCCAGCAGCCGACAGGGCTATGTCACAGATACGCAGTATTTT.

This clonotype was observed a handful of times. The J gene is TRBJ1-5, the V gene TRBV19; D call uncertain. The V end lost 1 base, the J end lost 0 bases, and 7 bases lay between the germline ends. The germline V gene has CDR1 LNHDA and CDR2 SQIVND (reference sequence). The CDR3 loop spans 15 amino acids. The CDR3 DNA is TGTGCCAGTAGTATAGCTGGGTATAGCAATCAGCCCCAGCATTTT. Residues: CASSIAGYSNQPQHF.

CDR3 bases: TGTGCCACAGCGGGGGCCACAGATACGCAGTATTTT. The encoded protein is CATAGATDTQYF. This chain uses TRBV30 with TRBJ2-3; 8 bases are shared with TRBD2. CDR1 GTSNPN and CDR2 SVGIG come from the germline V gene (reference sequence). V was clipped by 8 bases and J by 2 bases; unmatched bases: 3. The CDR3 spans 12 residues.

The V and J genes are TRBV5-6 and TRBJ2-7, with TRBD1 matching over 10 bases. The CDR3 loop spans 15 amino acids. The V gene's germline CDR1 is SGHDT and CDR2 YYEEEE. The ends lost 4 bases at V and 6 bases at J; junction bases unmatched: 10. CDR3 DNA: TGTGCCAGCAGCGAGCCGGGACAGGGGATAGGCGAGCAGTACTTC. It encodes CASSEPGQGIGEQYF.

This clonotype was counted many times. V gene TRBV5-1 combines with J gene TRBJ2-3; 9 positions match TRBD1. The CDR3 is 14 residues long. The trim removed 4 bases at V and 7 bases at J, leaving 7 bases unmatched. Germline V gene data show CDR1 as SGHRS and CDR2 as YFSETQ. The DNA of the CDR3 is TGCGCCAGCAGCCAGGGACAGGGTAGGAATACGCAGTATTTT. Its translation is CASSQGQGRNTQYF.

This clonotype has only a few counts. The chain couples TRBV29-1 to TRBJ1-2; no clear D gene. The CDR3 consists of 9 residues. V dropped 4 bases and J dropped 5 bases, with 2 bases sitting between them. Germline V CDR1 and CDR2: SQVTM, ANQGSEA. CDR3 in amino acids: CSVGYGYTF. DNA of the CDR3: TGCAGCGTTGGATATGGCTACACCTTC.

This clonotype was picked up many times. The chain couples TRBV27 to TRBJ2-7; D unresolved. V was trimmed by 5 bases and J by 8 bases, leaving 16 bases between them. CDR3 length: 13 residues. Per the germline V gene, CDR1 is MNHEY and CDR2 is SMNVEV (reference sequence). The CDR3 region is CASSPRTLQKQYF. The CDR3, as DNA: TGTGCCAGCAGTCCCCGGACCCTCCAGAAGCAGTACTTC.

The chain carries TRBV6-9 and TRBJ2-1, with 9 bases matching TRBD2. Germline CDR1 MNHGY, CDR2 SVAAGI. V trimming: 4 bases; J trimming: 5 bases; junction bases outside the gene matches: 9. The CDR3 extends over 16 amino acids. The CDR3 region is CASSSLLAGDDNEQFF. Written as DNA, the CDR3 is TGTGCCAGCAGTTCCTTATTAGCGGGAGACGACAATGAGCAGTTCTTC.

This clonotype was recorded many times. Mismatch with germline at one junction end may stem from a read error. The rearrangement joins TRBV27 to TRBJ1-1; unclear D gene. CDR1 and CDR2 (germline): MNHEY, SMNVEV (reference sequence). This CDR3 spans 14 amino acids. The CDR3 loop is CASSLWSGNTEAFF. For the CDR3, the DNA is TGTGCCAGCAGCTTATGGTCCGGGAACACTGAAGCTTTCTTT.

This clonotype was recorded many times. The genes are TRBV28 and TRBJ2-1; TRBD1 is a possible D gene (5 bases). Germline CDR1 and CDR2: MDHEN and SYDVKM. This CDR3 has 15 amino acids. Trimming stripped 4 bases from V and 6 bases from J, with 16 bases between. Written as DNA, the CDR3 is TGTGCCAGCAGTTCGAGGCCGAAAGGGGTCAATGAGCAGTTCTTC. Translated, it gives CASSSRPKGVNEQFF. The full variable domain, its missing parts supplied by reference TRBV28 and TRBJ2-1, is DVKVTQSSRYLVKRTGEKVFLECVQDMDHENMFWYRQDPGLGLRLIYFSYDVKMKEKGDIPEGYSVSREKKERFSLILESASTNQTSMYLCASSSRPKGVNEQFFGPGTRLTVL.

Many counts were recorded for this clonotype. The CDR3 here is CASSLSGPLYEQYF. CDR3 in DNA: TGTGCCAGCAGTTTATCCGGGCCCCTCTACGAGCAGTACTTC. This chain uses TRBV12-3 or TRBV12-4 with TRBJ2-7; D is ambiguous. V dropped 2 bases and J dropped 3 bases, with 11 bases sitting between them. The CDR3 is 14 residues long.

This clonotype was observed a handful of times. The gene calls are TRBV7-8 and TRBJ2-5; tentatively, D is TRBD2 (5 bases). Deletions cut 0 bases from V and 4 bases from J, with 15 bases between. The CDR3 runs 16 residues. Germline values: CDR1 SGHVS, CDR2 FQNEAQ. The CDR3 is CASSLADWSRGETQYF. In nucleotides, the CDR3 is TGTGCCAGCAGCTTAGCTGATTGGTCTCGGGGAGAGACCCAGTACTTC.

This clonotype was observed a few times. V and J are TRBV5-4 and TRBJ2-1; D is ambiguous. The CDR3 is 13 amino acids. CDR1 is SGHNT and CDR2 is YYREEE in the germline V gene (reference sequence). Between the trimmed V and J ends, which lost 5 bases and 2 bases, there was a span of 8 bases. CDR3 coding DNA: TGTGCCAGCAGTTTGTCGGCCTACAATGAGCAGTTCTTC. Translated, it gives CASSLSAYNEQFF.

Ten or more counts support this clonotype. This rearrangement joins TRBV6-2 or TRBV6-3 to TRBJ2-7, with a weak D call TRBD1 (6 bases). The germline gives CDR1 MNHEY, CDR2 SVGEGT. The CDR3 extends over 12 amino acids. Trimming cost V 8 bases and J 3 bases, with 11 bases left between them. CDR3 protein: CASRKDSYEQYF. In nucleotides, the CDR3 is TGTGCCAGCCGAAAGGACAGCTACGAGCAGTACTTC.

This clonotype was seen at least ten times. V usage is TRBV18 and J usage is TRBJ2-7, with D perhaps matching TRBD1 (6 bases). The CDR3 sequence is 15 residues long. CDR1 is KGHSH and CDR2 is LQKENI in the germline V gene. V dropped 4 bases and J dropped 1 base, with 14 bases sitting between them. The CDR3 DNA reads TGTGCCAGCTCACTGATTCCCGGGACATCCTACGAGCAGTACTTC. This codes for CASSLIPGTSYEQYF.

V and J are TRBV4-1 and TRBJ1-2, with 9 bases lining up with TRBD1. This CDR3 contains 15 residues. The germline V gene has CDR1 MGHRA and CDR2 YSYEKL. The V gene end was trimmed by 4 bases and the J gene end by 6 bases; junction bases not matched to a gene: 9. CDR3 in amino acids: CASSLRDRASDGYTF. CDR3 nucleotides: TGCGCCAGCAGCCTCCGGGACAGGGCGAGTGATGGCTACACCTTC.

At least ten counts were recorded for this clonotype. The gene calls are TRBV6-2 or TRBV6-3 and TRBJ1-1, with TRBD1 identical over 7 bases. In germline, CDR1 is MNHEY, CDR2 SVGEGT. After removal of 4 bases from V and 1 base from J, the junction contained 9 bases not matched to a gene. The CDR3 has 16 amino acids. CDR3 in amino acids: CASSSQGQLRNTEAFF. Here the CDR3 DNA reads TGTGCCAGCAGTTCCCAGGGACAGTTAAGGAACACTGAAGCTTTCTTT.